The 14 T cell receptor beta chains below come from one sample, sequenced in a study of a mutant IDH1 vaccine in newly diagnosed glioma (dated by TCRdb to the early 2020s). The antigens for these receptors are not known. The time point label here, explained by the study, means: week 23, last vaccination. Each vaccine dose, consisting of 300 ug of a 20-mer mutant IDH1 peptide in Montanide, was administered subcutaneously with topical imiquimod. The library was made by the immunoSEQ multiplex PCR assay. Drawn from immuneACCESS, this table holds only the in-frame rearrangements with V and J called that TCRdb kept. Clones are partly lost; checked studies trace under half to an unresolved V gene and leave the rest unexplained. The sample table contains 40,000 to 45,000 clones; only one count was recorded for approximately 88% of them. About 2.4% of the sample comes from the top ten. The specimen was PBMCs, collected from a glioma patient whose treatment included an IDH1 peptide vaccine. Receptors were obtained from a young woman with glioma. Some clones in this sample may be carry-over from other donors' samples.

CDR3 sequence: CASSEDRAGEKLFF. Written as DNA, the CDR3 is TGTGCCAGCAGCGAGGACAGGGCCGGTGAAAAACTGTTTTTT. V and J are TRBV4-2 and TRBJ1-4, with TRBD1 identical over 8 bases. The CDR3 extends over 14 amino acids. J gave up 7 bases and V 5 bases, and 6 bases lay outside the gene matches. CDR1 is LGHNA, CDR2 YNFKEQ, per germline.

The V call is TRBV6-1, the J call TRBJ2-7; possibly TRBD1 for D (6 bases). V was clipped by 5 bases and J by 3 bases, with 17 bases between them. Per germline, CDR1 MNHNS and CDR2 SASEGT. The CDR3 is 15 amino acids. CDR3 in DNA: TGTGCCAGCAGTTCCGGGACAACCGTCAACTACGAGCAGTACTTC. This translates into CASSSGTTVNYEQYF.

This chain uses TRBV29-1 with TRBJ2-5; TRBD2 is a possible D gene (7 bases). Germline V lookup: CDR1 SQVTM, CDR2 ANQGSEA. V lost 5 bases, J lost 5 bases, and 12 bases lay in between. The CDR3 has 12 residues. In DNA, the CDR3 is TGCAGCGTTCCCAGGGGAGGGGAGACCCAGTACTTC. Its translation is CSVPRGGETQYF.

The chain joins TRBV7-6 to TRBJ2-7; tentatively, D is TRBD1 or TRBD2 (5 bases each). The germline V gene has CDR1 SGHVS and CDR2 FNYEAQ. The CDR3 has 14 residues. V was shortened by 1 base and J by 1 base, with 8 bases between the two germline ends. The CDR3: CASSLGDGSYEQYF. Here the CDR3 DNA reads TGTGCCAGCAGCTTAGGGGACGGATCCTACGAGCAGTACTTC.

The chain joins TRBV9 to TRBJ2-2; 8 nucleotides match TRBD1. Unmatched junction bases numbered 2, after V lost 0 bases and J lost 4 bases. CDR1 is SGDLS and CDR2 is YYNGEE in the germline V gene. The CDR3 length is 15 residues. The CDR3: CASSVVTGGTGELFF. The CDR3 region has the DNA TGTGCCAGCAGCGTAGTAACAGGGGGCACCGGGGAGCTGTTTTTT.

V gene TRBV14 combines with J gene TRBJ2-1; possibly TRBD1 for D (5 bases). The CDR3 has 14 amino acids. Looked up from germline, CDR1 is SGHDN and CDR2 is FVKESK. V was clipped by 4 bases and J by 5 bases, with 12 bases between them. Written as DNA, the CDR3 is TGTGCCAGCAGCCCCGGGTTGGGGCACAATGAGCAGTTCTTC. It encodes CASSPGLGHNEQFF.

This clone turned up a few times. V usage is TRBV10-3 and J usage is TRBJ2-7; perhaps TRBD2 as D (5 bases). The germline CDR1 and CDR2 sequences are ENHRY and SYGVKD. Trimming took off 2 bases at V and 0 bases at J, with 11 bases between the two ends. The CDR3 length is 15 residues. DNA for the CDR3: TGTGCCATCAGTGAGAGCGAGGGTAGCTCCTACGAGCAGTACTTC. Amino acids: CAISESEGSSYEQYF.

J is TRBJ1-2 and V is TRBV11-3; weak D call: TRBD1 (6 bases). This CDR3 has 14 amino acids. Trimming stripped 2 bases from V and 7 bases from J, with 14 bases between. Germline V CDR1 and CDR2: SGHNT, YENEEA. CDR3 sequence (DNA): TGTGCCAGCAGCTTACGGGGGCAGGGAAGTGGCTACACCTTC. Translated: CASSLRGQGSGYTF.

The sample holds a few counts of this clone. The rearrangement joins TRBV6-6 to TRBJ1-3; a weak D match, TRBD1 (6 bases). The CDR3 extends over 12 amino acids. CDR1 is MNHNY, CDR2 SVGAGI, per germline (reference sequence). Trimming removed 8 bases from V and 4 bases from J, with 9 bases in between. CDR3 loop: CASGGGGNTIYF. The CDR3 region has the DNA TGTGCCAGCGGGGGCGGGGGAAACACCATATATTTT.

The chain is built from TRBV7-6 and TRBJ2-5; TRBD2 aligns across 13 bases. The CDR3 consists of 18 residues. The germline gives CDR1 SGHVS, CDR2 FNYEAQ. Trimming at V came to 4 bases and at J to 8 bases, leaving 16 bases not matched to a gene. The CDR3 region is CASSSNDRLAGGGATQYF. In DNA, the CDR3 is TGTGCCAGCAGCTCTAACGATCGACTAGCGGGAGGCGGAGCAACCCAGTACTTC.

CDR3: CASTPWDRVEKLFF. The CDR3 DNA follows: TGTGCCAGCACCCCGTGGGACAGGGTAGAAAAACTGTTTTTT. The gene calls are TRBV7-9 and TRBJ1-4, with TRBD1 identical over 9 bases. The CDR3 is 14 amino acids. CDR1 is SEHNR, CDR2 FQNEAQ, per germline (reference sequence). V trimming: 7 bases; J trimming: 8 bases; junction bases outside the gene matches: 8.

The V call is TRBV28, the J call TRBJ1-2; D ambiguous. From germline, CDR1 is MDHEN and CDR2 SYDVKM. Trimming shortened V by 2 bases and J by 8 bases, and 21 bases separated the two germline ends. The CDR3 runs 16 residues. CDR3 sequence reads: CASSLNGGTREKGYTF. The CDR3 nucleotides are TGTGCCAGCAGTTTAAACGGCGGAACCCGAGAGAAAGGCTACACCTTC.

The chain recombines TRBV19 with TRBJ2-1; 7 bases line up with TRBD2. The V and J ends lost 8 bases and 4 bases, in that order; junction bases with no gene match: 8. The V gene's germline CDR1 is LNHDA and CDR2 SQIVND (reference sequence). The CDR3 consists of 14 residues. The CDR3 nucleotides read TGTGCCAGTGGGTACGACGGGGGGTACAATGAGCAGTTCTTC. Protein product: CASGYDGGYNEQFF.

The chain combines TRBV10-2 with TRBJ2-7; D perhaps matches TRBD2 (5 bases). The CDR3 covers 14 residues. The V gene lost 6 bases and the J gene lost 0 bases, with 12 bases spanning the gap. Germline V gives CDR1 WSHSY, CDR2 SAAADI. CDR3 nucleotides: TGCGCCAGCAGAGGAGAACTAGTCTCCTACGAGCAGTACTTC. The encoded protein is CASRGELVSYEQYF.